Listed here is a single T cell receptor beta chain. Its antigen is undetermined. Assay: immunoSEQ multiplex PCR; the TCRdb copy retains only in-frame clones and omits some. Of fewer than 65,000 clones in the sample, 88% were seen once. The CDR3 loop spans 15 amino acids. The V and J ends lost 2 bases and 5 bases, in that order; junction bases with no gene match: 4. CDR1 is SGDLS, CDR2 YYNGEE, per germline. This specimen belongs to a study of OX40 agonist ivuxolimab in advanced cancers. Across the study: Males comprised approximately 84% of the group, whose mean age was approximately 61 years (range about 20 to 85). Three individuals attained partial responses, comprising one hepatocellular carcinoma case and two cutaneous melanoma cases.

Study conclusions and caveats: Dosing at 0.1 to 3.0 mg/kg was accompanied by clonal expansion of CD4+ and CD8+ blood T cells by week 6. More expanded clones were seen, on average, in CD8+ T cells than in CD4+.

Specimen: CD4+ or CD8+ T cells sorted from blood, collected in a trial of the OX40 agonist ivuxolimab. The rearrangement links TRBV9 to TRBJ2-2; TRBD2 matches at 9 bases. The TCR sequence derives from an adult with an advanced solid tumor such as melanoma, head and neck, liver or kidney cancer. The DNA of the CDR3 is TGTGCCAGCAGCGTTACTAGCGGGCCTACCGGGGAGCTGTTTTTT. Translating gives CASSVTSGPTGELFF.